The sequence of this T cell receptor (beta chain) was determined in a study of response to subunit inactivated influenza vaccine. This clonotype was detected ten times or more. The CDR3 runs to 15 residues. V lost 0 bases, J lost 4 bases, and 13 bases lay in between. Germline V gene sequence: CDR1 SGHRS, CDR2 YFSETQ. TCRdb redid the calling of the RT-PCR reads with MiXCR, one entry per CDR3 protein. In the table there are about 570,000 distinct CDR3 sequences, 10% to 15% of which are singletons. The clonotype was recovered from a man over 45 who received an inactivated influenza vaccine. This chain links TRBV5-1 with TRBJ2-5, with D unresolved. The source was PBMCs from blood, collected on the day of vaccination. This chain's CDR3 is CASSLDRQAGETQYF. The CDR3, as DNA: TGCGCCAGCAGCTTGGACCGGCAGGCTGGAGAGACCCAGTACTTC.